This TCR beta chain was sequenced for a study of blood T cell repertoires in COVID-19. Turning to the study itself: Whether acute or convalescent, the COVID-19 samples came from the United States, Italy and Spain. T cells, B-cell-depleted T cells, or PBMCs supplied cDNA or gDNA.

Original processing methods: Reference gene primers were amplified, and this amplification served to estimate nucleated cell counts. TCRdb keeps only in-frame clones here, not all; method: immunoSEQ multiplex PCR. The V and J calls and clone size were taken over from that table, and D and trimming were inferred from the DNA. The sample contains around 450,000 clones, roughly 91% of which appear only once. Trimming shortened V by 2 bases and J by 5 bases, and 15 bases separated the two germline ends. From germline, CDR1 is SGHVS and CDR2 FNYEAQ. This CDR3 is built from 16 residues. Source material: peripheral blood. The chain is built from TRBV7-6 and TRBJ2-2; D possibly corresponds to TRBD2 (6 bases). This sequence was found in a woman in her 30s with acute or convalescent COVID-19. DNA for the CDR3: TGTGCCAGCAGCTTATCCTCGGGACTGCGGACCGGGGAGCTGTTTTTT. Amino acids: CASSLSSGLRTGELFF.